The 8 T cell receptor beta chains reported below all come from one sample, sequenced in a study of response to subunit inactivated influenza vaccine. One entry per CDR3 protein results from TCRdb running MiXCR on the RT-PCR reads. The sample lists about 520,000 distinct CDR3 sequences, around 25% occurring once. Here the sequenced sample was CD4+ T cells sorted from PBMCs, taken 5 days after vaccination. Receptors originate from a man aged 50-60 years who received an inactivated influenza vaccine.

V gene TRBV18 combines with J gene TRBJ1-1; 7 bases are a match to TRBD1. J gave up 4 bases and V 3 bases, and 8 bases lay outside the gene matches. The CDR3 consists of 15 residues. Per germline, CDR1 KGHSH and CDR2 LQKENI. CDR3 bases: TGTGCCAGCTCACCGTCGACAGGGTCGGGCACTGAAGCTTTCTTT. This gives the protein CASSPSTGSGTEAFF.

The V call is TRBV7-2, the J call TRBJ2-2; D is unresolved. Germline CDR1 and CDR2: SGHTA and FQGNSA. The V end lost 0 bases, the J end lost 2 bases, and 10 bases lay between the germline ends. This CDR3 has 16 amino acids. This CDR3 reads CASSLAATQNTGELFF. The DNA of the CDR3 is TGTGCCAGCAGCTTAGCGGCCACACAAAACACCGGGGAGCTGTTTTTT. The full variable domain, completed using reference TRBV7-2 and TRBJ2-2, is GAGVSQSPSNKVTEKGKDVELRCDPISGHTALYWYRQSLGQGLEFLIYFQGNSAPDKSGLPSDRFSAERTGGSVSTLTIQRTQQEDSAVYLCASSLAATQNTGELFFGEGSRLTVL.

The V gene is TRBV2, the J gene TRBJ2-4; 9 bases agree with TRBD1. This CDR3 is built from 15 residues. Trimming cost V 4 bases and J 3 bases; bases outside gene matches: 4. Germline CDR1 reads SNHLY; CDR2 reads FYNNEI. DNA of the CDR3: TGTGCCAGCAGTGGGGACAGGGCTGGCAAAAACATTCAGTACTTC. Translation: CASSGDRAGKNIQYF. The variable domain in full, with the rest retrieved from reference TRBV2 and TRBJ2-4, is EPEVTQTPSHQVTQMGQEVILRCVPISNHLYFYWYRQILGQKVEFLVSFYNNEISEKSEIFDDQFSVERPDGSNFTLKIRSTKLEDSAMYFCASSGDRAGKNIQYFGAGTRLSVL.

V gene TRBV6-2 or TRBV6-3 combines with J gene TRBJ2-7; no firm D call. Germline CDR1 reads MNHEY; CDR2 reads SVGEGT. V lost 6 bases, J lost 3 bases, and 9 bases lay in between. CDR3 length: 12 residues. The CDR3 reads CASSASYYEQYF. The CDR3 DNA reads TGTGCCAGCAGCGCCTCTTACTACGAGCAGTACTTC.

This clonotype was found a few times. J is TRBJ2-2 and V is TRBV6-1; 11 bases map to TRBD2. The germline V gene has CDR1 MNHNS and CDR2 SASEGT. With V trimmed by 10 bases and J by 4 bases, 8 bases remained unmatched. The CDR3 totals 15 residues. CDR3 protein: CATSTSGRGTGELFF. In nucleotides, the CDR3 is TGTGCCACATCTACTAGCGGGAGAGGCACCGGGGAGCTGTTTTTT.

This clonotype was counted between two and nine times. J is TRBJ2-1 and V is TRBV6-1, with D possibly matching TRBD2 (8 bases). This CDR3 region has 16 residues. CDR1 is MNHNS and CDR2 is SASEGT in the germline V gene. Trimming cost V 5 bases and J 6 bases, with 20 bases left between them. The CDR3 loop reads CASSPGLARGGNEQFF. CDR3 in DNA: TGTGCCAGCAGTCCTGGACTAGCCAGGGGGGGCAATGAGCAGTTCTTC.

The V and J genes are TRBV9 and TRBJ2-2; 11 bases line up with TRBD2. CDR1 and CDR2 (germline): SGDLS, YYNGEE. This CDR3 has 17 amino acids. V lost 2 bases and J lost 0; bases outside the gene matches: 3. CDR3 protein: CASSVGGLAANTGELFF. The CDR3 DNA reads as TGTGCCAGCAGCGTCGGGGGACTAGCGGCGAACACCGGGGAGCTGTTTTTT.

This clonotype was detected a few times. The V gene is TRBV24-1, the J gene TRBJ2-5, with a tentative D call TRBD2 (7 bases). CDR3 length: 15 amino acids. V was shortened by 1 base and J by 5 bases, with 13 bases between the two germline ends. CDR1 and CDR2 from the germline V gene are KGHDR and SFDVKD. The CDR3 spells CATSDFRGGGETQYF. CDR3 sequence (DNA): TGTGCCACCAGTGATTTCCGCGGGGGCGGTGAGACCCAGTACTTC.